The 11 T cell receptor beta chains given below trace back to one sample, sequenced in a study of identical twins. In TCRdb, the 5' RACE reads were re-called with MiXCR into one record per CDR3 protein. The sample has roughly 1.6 million distinct CDR3 sequences, roughly 35% seen once. The sequenced sample was cord blood. The receptors stem from a newborn girl in good health.

Ten or more counts support this clonotype. CDR3: CASSLGVSSYEQYF. The CDR3 nucleotides are TGTGCCAGCAGCTTAGGAGTGAGCTCCTACGAGCAGTACTTC. The V gene is TRBV11-2, the J gene TRBJ2-7; D gene ambiguous. With 1 base removed from V and 0 bases from J, the gap between germline ends came to 7 bases. Germline CDR1 SGHAT, CDR2 FQNNGV. CDR3 size: 14 residues.

The V call is TRBV20-1, the J call TRBJ2-3; D is uncertain. Looked up from germline, CDR1 is DFQATT and CDR2 is SNEGSKA (reference sequence). This CDR3 is 14 amino acids long. Deletions cut 1 base from V and 0 bases from J, with 8 bases between. For the CDR3, the DNA is TGCAGTGCTAGAGTTGCGGTTAGCACAGATACGCAGTATTTT. Encoded protein: CSARVAVSTDTQYF.

This clonotype was seen a single time. The chain joins TRBV15 to TRBJ2-1, with a weak D call TRBD2 (6 bases). This CDR3 contains 16 residues. Germline V gene sequence: CDR1 LNHNV, CDR2 YYDKDF (reference sequence). V lost 1 base, J lost 0 bases, and 10 bases lay in between. The CDR3 reads CATSRGPTSSYNEQFF. CDR3 DNA sequence: TGTGCCACCAGCAGAGGACCGACTAGCTCCTACAATGAGCAGTTCTTC.

Concerning this clonotype: A clone one base away is much larger, so this may be a read error. The chain carries TRBV5-6 and TRBJ2-3, with 11 bases matching TRBD1. CDR1 is SGHDT and CDR2 is YYEEEE in the germline V gene. This CDR3 has 13 residues. J was trimmed by 6 bases and V by 5 bases; bases with no gene match: 2. As DNA, the CDR3 is TGTGCCAGCAGGGACAGGGGGCGGGATACGCAGTATTTT. Protein: CASRDRGRDTQYF.

J is TRBJ2-4 and V is TRBV10-2, with D perhaps matching TRBD1 (6 bases). V lost 6 bases to trimming and J lost 6 bases, with 9 bases between them. Per germline, CDR1 WSHSY and CDR2 SAAADI. CDR3 length: 12 residues. CDR3 amino acids: CASRQGRNIQYF. CDR3 in DNA: TGCGCCAGCAGACAGGGACGAAACATTCAGTACTTC.

J is TRBJ2-5 and V is TRBV12-5; 7 nucleotides line up with TRBD2. V was pared by 1 base and J by 4 bases, with 6 bases of the junction left unmatched. Germline V gives CDR1 LGHNT, CDR2 FRNRAP. The CDR3 has 15 residues. The CDR3 loop is CASGLEAGLRETQYF. In nucleotides, the CDR3 is TGTGCTAGTGGTTTGGAAGCGGGGCTGAGAGAGACCCAGTACTTC.

Note on this clonotype: One end of the junction is discordant with germline, which a read error may explain. The chain has TRBV9 and TRBJ1-6; possible D gene TRBD1, 6 bases. The CDR3 totals 16 residues. Germline V gene lookup returns CDR1 SGDLS and CDR2 YYNGEE. CDR3 DNA sequence: TGTGCCAGCAGCGACTTCGGGGGCATTGATAATTCACTCCTCCACTTT. It yields the protein CASSDFGGIDNSLLHF. Drawing the rest from reference TRBV9 and TRBJ1-6, the complete variable domain is DSGVTQTPKHLITATGQRVTLRCSPRSGDLSVYWYQQSLDQGLQFLIQYYNGEERAKGNILERFSAQQFPDLHSELNLSSLELGDSALYFCASSDFGGIDNSLLHFGNGTRLTVT.

V is TRBV3-1 and J is TRBJ2-5; 8 bases line up with TRBD1. CDR1 and CDR2 from the germline V gene are LGHDT and YNNKEL (reference sequence). With V trimmed by 5 bases and J by 5 bases, 10 bases remained unmatched. The CDR3 length is 15 residues. As DNA, the CDR3 is TGTGCCAGCAGCTACCAGGGGGCTGTCGGGGAGACCCAGTACTTC. Translated: CASSYQGAVGETQYF.

The J gene is TRBJ2-3, the V gene TRBV20-1; no reliable D call. The V and J ends lost 7 bases and 2 bases respectively, with 16 bases between them. CDR3 length: 14 amino acids. Germline values: CDR1 DFQATT, CDR2 SNEGSKA (reference sequence). CDR3 protein: CSVPPGLLTDTQYF. The CDR3 coding sequence is TGCAGTGTCCCGCCAGGTCTCCTCACAGATACGCAGTATTTT.

This clonotype has a handful of counts. The chain is built from TRBV6-6 and TRBJ1-1; D is unresolved. CDR1 MNHNY and CDR2 SVGAGI come from the germline V gene (reference sequence). Deletions cut 0 bases from V and 6 bases from J, with 11 bases between. The CDR3 totals 14 residues. The CDR3, as DNA: TGTGCCAGCAGTTACTCGTGGTGGTCCCCTGAAGCTTTCTTT. Encoded protein: CASSYSWWSPEAFF.

This clonotype has more than one count but fewer than ten. This chain links TRBV13 with TRBJ2-4; the D gene is possibly TRBD2 (5 bases). TRBJ2-7 explains the end of the DNA better; the J call may be wrong. CDR1 PRHDT and CDR2 FYEKMQ come from the germline V gene (reference sequence). This CDR3 has 15 residues. The CDR3 is CASSVNRDHWHEQYF. DNA for the CDR3: TGTGCCAGCAGCGTTAACCGGGATCACTGGCACGAGCAGTACTTC.